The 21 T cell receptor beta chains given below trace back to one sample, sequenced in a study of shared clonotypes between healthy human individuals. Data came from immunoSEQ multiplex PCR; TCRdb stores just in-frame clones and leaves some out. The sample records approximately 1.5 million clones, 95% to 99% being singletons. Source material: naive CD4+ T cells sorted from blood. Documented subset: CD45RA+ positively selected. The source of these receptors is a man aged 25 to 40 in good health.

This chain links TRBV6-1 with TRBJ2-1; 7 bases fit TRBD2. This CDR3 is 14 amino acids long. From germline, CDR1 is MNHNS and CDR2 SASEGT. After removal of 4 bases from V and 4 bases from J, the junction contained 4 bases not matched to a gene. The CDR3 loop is CASSGSAGYNEQFF. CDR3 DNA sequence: TGTGCCAGCAGTGGTTCAGCGGGATACAATGAGCAGTTCTTC.

CDR3: CASRTLHREDTEAFF. The CDR3 DNA reads TGTGCCAGCAGGACTCTCCACAGGGAGGACACTGAAGCTTTCTTT. The chain uses TRBV5-6 and TRBJ1-1; possible D gene TRBD1, 6 bases. The V gene's germline CDR1 is SGHDT and CDR2 YYEEEE. The CDR3 totals 15 residues. V shed 5 bases and J shed 3 bases, with 17 bases lying between them.

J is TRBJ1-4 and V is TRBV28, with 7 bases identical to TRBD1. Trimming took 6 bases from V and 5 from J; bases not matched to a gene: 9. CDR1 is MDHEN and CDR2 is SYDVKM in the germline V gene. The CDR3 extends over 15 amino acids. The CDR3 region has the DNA TGTGCCAGCAGCTCTCCGGGGGGACAGAATGAAAAACTGTTTTTT. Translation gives CASSSPGGQNEKLFF.

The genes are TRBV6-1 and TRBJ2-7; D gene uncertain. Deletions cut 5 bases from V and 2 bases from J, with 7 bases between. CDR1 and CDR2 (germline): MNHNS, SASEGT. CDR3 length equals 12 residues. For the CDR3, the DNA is TGTGCCAGCAGTCGAAAGACCTACGAGCAGTACTTC. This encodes CASSRKTYEQYF.

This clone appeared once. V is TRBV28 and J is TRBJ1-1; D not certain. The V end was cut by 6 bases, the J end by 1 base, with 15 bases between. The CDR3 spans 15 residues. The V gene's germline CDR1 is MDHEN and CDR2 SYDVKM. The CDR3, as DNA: TGTGCCAGCAGAGTAGGGAGTCTTAGGAACACTGAAGCTTTCTTT. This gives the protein CASRVGSLRNTEAFF.

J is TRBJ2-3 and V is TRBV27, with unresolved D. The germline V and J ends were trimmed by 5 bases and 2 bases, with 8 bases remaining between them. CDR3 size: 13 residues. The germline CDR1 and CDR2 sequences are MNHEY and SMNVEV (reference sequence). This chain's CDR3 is CASSPSDTDTQYF. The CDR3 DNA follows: TGTGCCAGCAGTCCCTCGGACACAGATACGCAGTATTTT.

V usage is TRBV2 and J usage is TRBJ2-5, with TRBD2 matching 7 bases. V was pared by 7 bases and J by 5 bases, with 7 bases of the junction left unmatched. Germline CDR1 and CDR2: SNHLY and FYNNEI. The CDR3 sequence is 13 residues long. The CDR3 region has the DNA TGTGCCAGCATCCGAGGGAGGGATGAGACCCAGTACTTC. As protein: CASIRGRDETQYF.

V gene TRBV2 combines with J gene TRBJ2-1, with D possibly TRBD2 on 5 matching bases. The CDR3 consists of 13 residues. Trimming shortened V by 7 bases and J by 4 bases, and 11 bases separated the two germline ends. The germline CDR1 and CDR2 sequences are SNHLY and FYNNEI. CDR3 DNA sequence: TGTGCCAGCATGCAGGACTTATACAATGAGCAGTTCTTC. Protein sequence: CASMQDLYNEQFF.

CDR3 protein: CASSLGWGQGNTGELFF. The CDR3, as DNA: TGTGCCAGCAGCTTAGGATGGGGACAGGGTAACACCGGGGAGCTGTTTTTT. The genes are TRBV7-6 and TRBJ2-2, with 9 positions matching TRBD1. V lost 1 base to trimming and J lost 2 bases; unmatched junction nucleotides: 5. In germline, CDR1 is SGHVS, CDR2 FNYEAQ. The CDR3 loop spans 17 amino acids. Full variable domain (remainder filled in from reference TRBV7-6 and TRBJ2-2): GAGVSQSPRYKVTKRGQDVALRCDPISGHVSLYWYRQALGQGPEFLTYFNYEAQQDKSGLPNDRFSAERPEGSISTLTIQRTEQRDSAMYRCASSLGWGQGNTGELFFGEGSRLTVL.

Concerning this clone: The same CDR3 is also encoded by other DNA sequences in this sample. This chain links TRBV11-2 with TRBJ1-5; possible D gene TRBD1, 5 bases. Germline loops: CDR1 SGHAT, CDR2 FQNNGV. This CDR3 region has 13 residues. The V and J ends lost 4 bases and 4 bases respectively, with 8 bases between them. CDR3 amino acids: CASSSGPNQPQHF. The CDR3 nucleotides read TGTGCCAGCAGCTCGGGACCGAATCAGCCCCAGCATTTT.

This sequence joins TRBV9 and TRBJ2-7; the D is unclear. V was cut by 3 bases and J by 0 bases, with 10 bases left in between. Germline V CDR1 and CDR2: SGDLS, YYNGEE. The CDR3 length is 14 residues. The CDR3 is CASSDVRSSYEQYF. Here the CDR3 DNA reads TGTGCCAGCAGCGACGTTCGGAGCTCCTACGAGCAGTACTTC.

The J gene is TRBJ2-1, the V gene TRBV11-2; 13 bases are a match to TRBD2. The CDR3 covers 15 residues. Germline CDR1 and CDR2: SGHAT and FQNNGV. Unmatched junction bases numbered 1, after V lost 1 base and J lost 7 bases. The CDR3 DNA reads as TGTGCCAGCAGCTTAGGGACTAGCGGGAGAAATGAGCAGTTCTTC. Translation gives CASSLGTSGRNEQFF.

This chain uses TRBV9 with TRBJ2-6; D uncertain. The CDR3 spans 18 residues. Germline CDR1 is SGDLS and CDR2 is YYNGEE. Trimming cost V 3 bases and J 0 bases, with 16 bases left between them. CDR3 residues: CASSDATVRFSGANVLTF. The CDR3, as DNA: TGTGCCAGCAGCGACGCGACGGTGCGTTTCTCTGGGGCCAACGTCCTGACTTTC.

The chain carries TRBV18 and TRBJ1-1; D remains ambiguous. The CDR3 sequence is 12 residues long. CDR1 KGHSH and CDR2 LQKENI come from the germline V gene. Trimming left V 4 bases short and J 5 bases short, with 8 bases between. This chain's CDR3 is CASSLGETEAFF. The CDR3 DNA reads TGTGCCAGCTCACTGGGTGAGACTGAAGCTTTCTTT.

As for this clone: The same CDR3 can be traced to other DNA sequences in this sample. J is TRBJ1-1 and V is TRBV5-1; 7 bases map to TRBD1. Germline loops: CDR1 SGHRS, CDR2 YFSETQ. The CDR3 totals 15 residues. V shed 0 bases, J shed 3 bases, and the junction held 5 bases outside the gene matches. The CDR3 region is CASSLVTGVDTEAFF. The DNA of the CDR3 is TGCGCCAGCAGCTTGGTTACAGGGGTTGACACTGAAGCTTTCTTT.

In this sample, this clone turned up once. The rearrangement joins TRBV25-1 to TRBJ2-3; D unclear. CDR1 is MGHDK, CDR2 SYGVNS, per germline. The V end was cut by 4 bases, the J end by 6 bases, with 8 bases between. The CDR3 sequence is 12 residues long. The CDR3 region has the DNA TGTGCCAGCAGTGGGCGAATTGATACGCAGTATTTT. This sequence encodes CASSGRIDTQYF.

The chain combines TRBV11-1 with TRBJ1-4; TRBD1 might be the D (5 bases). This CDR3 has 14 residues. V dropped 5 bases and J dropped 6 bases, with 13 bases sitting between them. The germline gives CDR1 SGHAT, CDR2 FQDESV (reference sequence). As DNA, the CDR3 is TGTGCCAGCAGCCCGGGACTAGGAGATGAAAAACTGTTTTTT. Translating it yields CASSPGLGDEKLFF.

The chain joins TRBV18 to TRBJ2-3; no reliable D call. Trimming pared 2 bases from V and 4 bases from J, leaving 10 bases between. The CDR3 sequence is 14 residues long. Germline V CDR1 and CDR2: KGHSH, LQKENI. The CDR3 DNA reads TGTGCCAGCTCACCAACTGTTACGGCAGATACGCAGTATTTT. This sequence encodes CASSPTVTADTQYF.

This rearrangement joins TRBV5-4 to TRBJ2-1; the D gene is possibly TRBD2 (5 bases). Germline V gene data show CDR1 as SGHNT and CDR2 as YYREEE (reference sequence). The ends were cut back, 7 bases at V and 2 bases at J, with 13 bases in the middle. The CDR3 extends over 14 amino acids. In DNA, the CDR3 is TGTGCCAGCCATGTGGCTAGCCCCTACAATGAGCAGTTCTTC. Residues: CASHVASPYNEQFF.

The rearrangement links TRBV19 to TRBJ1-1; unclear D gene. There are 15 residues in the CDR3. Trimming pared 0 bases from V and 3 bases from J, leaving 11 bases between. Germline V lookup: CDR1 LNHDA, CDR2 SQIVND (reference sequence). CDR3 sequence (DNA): TGTGCCAGTAGTATAGAGCAGGCTCGGGACACTGAAGCTTTCTTT. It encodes CASSIEQARDTEAFF.

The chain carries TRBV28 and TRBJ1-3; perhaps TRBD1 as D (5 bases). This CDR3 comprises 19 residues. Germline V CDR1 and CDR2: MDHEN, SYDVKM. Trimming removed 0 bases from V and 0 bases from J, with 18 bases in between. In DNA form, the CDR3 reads TGTGCCAGCAGTTTATGGGGCCCCGGGGCGGAGAGCTCTGGAAACACCATATATTTT. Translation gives CASSLWGPGAESSGNTIYF.